Listed below are T cell receptor beta chains from one sample, sequenced in a study of T cell repertoires in cytomegalovirus infection. TCRdb re-called the reads through MiXCR, storing one row per CDR3 protein. This sample yields fewer than 300,000 distinct CDR3 sequences, of which roughly 23% are seen a single time; about 15% belongs to the top ten. The sequenced sample consisted of PBMCs. These TCRs come from a human donor in good health (CMV status not recorded). Some clones in this sample may be carry-over from other donors' samples. Each CDR3 is given with its conserved first and last residue. D genes are given only for firm matches. Only some rows state a clone size, as once, few, many or a class for expanded clones.

TRBJ2-5 | NA | TRBV7-2 | few | CASSLSGPSGETQYF | TGTGCCAGCAGCTTAAGTGGGCCTAGTGGAGAGACCCAGTACTTC
TRBJ2-1 | NA | TRBV18 | many | CASSPPGSSYNEQFF | TGTGCTAGCAGCCCCCCAGGGAGCTCCTACAATGAGCAGTTCTTC
TRBJ1-5 | NA | TRBV4-1 | NA | CASSQVYGSRQPQHF | TGCGCCAGCAGCCAAGTATACGGGTCGCGGCAGCCCCAGCATTTT
TRBJ2-1 | TRBD2 | TRBV18 | NA | CASSPAGGPNEQFF | TGTGCCAGCTCACCAGCGGGGGGGCCCAATGAGCAGTTCTTC
TRBJ1-2 | TRBD1 | TRBV2 | NA | CASSSGTEHGYTF | TGTGCCAGCAGTTCCGGGACAGAACACGGCTACACCTTC
TRBJ2-2 | NA | TRBV5-1 | NA | CASSLAAGAGELFF | TGCGCCAGCAGCTTGGCAGCCGGAGCCGGGGAGCTGTTTTTT
TRBJ2-7 | NA | TRBV12-3/TRBV12-4 | few | CASSSAGTTYEQYF | TGTGCCAGCAGTAGCGCTGGGACAACCTACGAGCAGTACTTC
TRBJ2-5 | NA | TRBV7-8 | few | CASSYPGISGLGAQYF | TGTGCCAGCAGCTACCCGGGGATTAGCGGCCTCGGGGCCCAGTACTTC
TRBJ2-3 | NA | TRBV19 | few | CASSAYRTLSGTDTQYF | TGTGCCAGTAGTGCCTACAGAACCCTATCGGGGACAGATACGCAGTATTTT
TRBJ1-6 | NA | TRBV7-3 | many | CASSLRQANSPLHF | TGTGCCAGCAGCTTAAGACAGGCTAATTCACCCCTCCACTTT
TRBJ2-1 | NA | TRBV7-2 | many | CASSTGLLTNNEQFF | TGTGCCAGCAGCACCGGACTGTTGACTAACAATGAGCAGTTCTTC
TRBJ2-3 | NA | TRBV20-1 | few | CSAREPADTQYF | TGCAGTGCTAGAGAGCCGGCAGATACGCAGTATTTT
TRBJ1-2 | NA | TRBV20-1 | NA | CSARRANGYTF | TGCAGTGCTAGAAGGGCGAATGGCTACACCTTC
TRBJ2-1 | TRBD1 | TRBV14 | NA | CASRLTGGTTANQFF | TGTGCCAGCAGGCTTACAGGGGGGACGACCGCTAATCAGTTCTTC
TRBJ2-3 | TRBD2 | TRBV7-2 | many | CASSTRTSGRSGDTQYF | TGTGCCAGCAGCACTCGAACTAGCGGGAGGTCTGGGGATACGCAGTATTTT
TRBJ2-2 | NA | TRBV20-1 | few | CSVRGAASTGELFF | TGCAGTGTAAGGGGGGCCGCGAGCACCGGGGAGCTGTTTTTT
TRBJ2-3 | NA | TRBV11-1 | NA | CASSYLGGGGTDTQYF | TGTGCCAGCAGCTACTTGGGAGGGGGAGGCACAGATACGCAGTATTTT
TRBJ1-6 | NA | TRBV4-3 | NA | CASSQVISESPLHF | TGCGCCAGCAGCCAAGTCATCTCGGAATCACCCCTCCACTTT
TRBJ1-1 | NA | TRBV7-2 | few | CASSLQTGMNTEAFF | TGTGCCAGCAGCCTCCAGACAGGCATGAACACTGAAGCTTTCTTT
TRBJ2-7 | NA | TRBV6-2/TRBV6-3 | few | CASSYPGSYEQYF | TGTGCCAGCAGTTACCCCGGTTCCTACGAGCAGTACTTC
TRBJ2-2 | TRBD2 | TRBV5-1 | few | CASSEGLAGVTGELFF | TGCGCCAGCAGCGAGGGACTAGCGGGAGTCACCGGGGAGCTGTTTTTT
TRBJ1-5 | NA | TRBV7-6 | NA | CASSALNQPQHF | TGTGCCAGCAGCGCGCTTAATCAGCCCCAGCATTTT
TRBJ2-1 | TRBD2 | TRBV11-2 | few | CASSRPGLAGNNEQFF | TGTGCCAGCAGCCGCCCGGGGCTAGCGGGAAACAATGAGCAGTTCTTC